This TCR beta chain appears in the sequencing data of a study of blood T cells in healthy people across ages (dated by TCRdb to between 2015 and 2016). Concerning the study at large: In model experiments, roughly one uniquely barcoded TCR beta cDNA molecule per two T cells was captured by template switching. To avoid experimental bias, donors of different ages were randomly spread across the sequencing lanes. To track age-related changes in TCR beta repertoire diversity, the study relied on deep sequencing normalized with unique cDNA molecular identifiers. For two donors (one aged 18 to 30 and one aged 80 or older), the study analyzed two additional independent replicas of 1 million unique cDNA reads from the same blood draw. The donors were split into four age groups: young (average around 15 years), middle-aged (roughly 42), aged (about 62) and long-lived (under 90). What the research found in general, with its limitations: Because the CMV infection status of the donors was unknown, age-related changes in expanded clonotypes may potentially have been confounded. Conclusive comparison of naive and antigen-experienced compartments was prevented by the profiling of bulk unsorted PBMCs. Total diversity estimates from one million sequenced T cells were considered lower bounds and underestimates. Compared with the aged group, the long-lived group had more naive CD4+ T cells, fewer expanded clones and increased TCR diversity, a pattern suggesting age selection. There was a strong correlation between observed TCR beta diversity and the percentage of naive T cells measured by flow cytometry. As age increased, observed TCR beta diversity per million T cells dropped in a roughly linear way, and a significant reduction was already evident by age 40.

The library was built by means of 5' RACE. The second PCR ran for about 6 to 12 cycles and used a J-beta primer mix along with a sample-barcoded 5' primer. A template-switch 5' adaptor carrying 12 random nucleotides introduced a unique molecular identifier onto each TCR beta cDNA molecule. At least 2.5 million CDR3-containing paired-end reads were obtained from each sample. First-strand cDNA was synthesized from all RNA with the Mint cDNA synthesis kit, primed by a TRBC-specific oligonucleotide. All cDNA was treated with uracil-DNA glycosylase and then went through a first 18-cycle PCR with the universal primers M1SS and BC2_uni_R. The authors' pipeline ran thus. For normalization, 1 million high-quality reads were randomly selected from each sample, with every read carrying a distinct molecular identifier. Instead of being binned into consensus sequences, reads with shared molecular identifiers were discarded. MiTCR, set to a Q25 quality threshold and the strictest error-elimination algorithm, was used for CDR3 identification, clonotype clustering and error correction. Lower-bound total TCR beta diversity was estimated with a nonparametric unseen species model using Euler transformation. TCRdb's own reprocessing of the public reads used fastp at Q25 and MiXCR and kept productive beta chains. Rows with a matching CDR3 protein are joined into one entry that keeps the most common DNA and genes. The V and J calls follow TCRdb's processing rather than the paper's. This sample gives some 1,800,000 distinct CDR3 sequences in total; more than 35% of them show up just once. The ten largest clones capture under 25% of the sample.

From cysteine to phenylalanine, the CDR3 is 15 amino acids long. The read is trimmed to its CDR3 DNA, 45 bases read in frame from base 1. CDR1 and CDR2 (LGHNA, YSLEER) derive from the germline V gene. In regard to this clonotype: Its recognized antigen is unknown. A read error may account for a junction end that differs from germline.

The 39 donors, aged roughly 6 to 100 years, were systemically healthy Caucasian individuals from Russia. Approximately 9.3 milliliters of peripheral blood were collected from each donor into EDTA-treated Vacutainer tubes. PBMCs were isolated by Ficoll-Paque density-gradient centrifugation, with at least 7 million obtained per sample. Trizol reagent was used to extract total RNA from PBMCs, with at least 6 micrograms per sample. For every donor, an aliquot of PBMCs went through flow cytometry to measure the percentages of naive CD45RAhigh/CD27high T cells. The chain links TRBV4-3 with TRBJ2-1, with the D gene not clear enough to name. The receptor comes from a human donor in good health. Sequenced material: blood. For the CDR3, the sequence is CASSQPADPYSEQFF. The nucleotide sequence reads TGCGCCAGCAGCCAACCTGCTGACCCGTACAGTGAGCAGTTCTTC.